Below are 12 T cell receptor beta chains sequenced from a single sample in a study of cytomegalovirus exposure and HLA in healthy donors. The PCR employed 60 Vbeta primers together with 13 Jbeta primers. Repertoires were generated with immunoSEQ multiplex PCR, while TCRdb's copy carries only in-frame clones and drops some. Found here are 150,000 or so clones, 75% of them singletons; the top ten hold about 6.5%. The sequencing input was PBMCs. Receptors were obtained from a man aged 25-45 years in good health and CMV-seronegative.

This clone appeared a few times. CDR3 bases: TGTGCCAGCTCCTTTAGGGCGGGAGTAGGCAATGAGCAGTTCTTC. Amino acid sequence: CASSFRAGVGNEQFF. J is TRBJ2-1 and V is TRBV11-3, with 7 nucleotides matching TRBD2. V shed 8 bases and J 6 bases; nucleotides not matched to a gene: 13. This CDR3 is 15 amino acids long. The germline V gene encodes CDR1 SGHNT and CDR2 YENEEA.

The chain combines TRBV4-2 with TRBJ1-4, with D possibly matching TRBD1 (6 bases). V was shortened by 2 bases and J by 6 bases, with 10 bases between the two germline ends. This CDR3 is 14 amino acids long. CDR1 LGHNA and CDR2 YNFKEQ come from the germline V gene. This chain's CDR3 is CASSQQGIDEKLFF. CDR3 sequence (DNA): TGTGCCAGCAGCCAACAGGGGATTGATGAAAAACTGTTTTTT.

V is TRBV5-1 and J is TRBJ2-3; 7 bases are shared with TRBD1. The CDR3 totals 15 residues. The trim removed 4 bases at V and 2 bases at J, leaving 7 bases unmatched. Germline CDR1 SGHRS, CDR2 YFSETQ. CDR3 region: CASSQDRADTDTQYF. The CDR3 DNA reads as TGCGCCAGCAGCCAAGACAGGGCAGACACAGATACGCAGTATTTT.

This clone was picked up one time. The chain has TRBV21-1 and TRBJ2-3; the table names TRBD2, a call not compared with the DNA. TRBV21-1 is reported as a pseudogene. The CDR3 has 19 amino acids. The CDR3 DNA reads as TGTGCCAGCAGCAAGCCCACCACTCTGAGCGGAGTAGTCGCAGATACGCAGTATTTT. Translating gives CASSKPTTLSGVVADTQYF.

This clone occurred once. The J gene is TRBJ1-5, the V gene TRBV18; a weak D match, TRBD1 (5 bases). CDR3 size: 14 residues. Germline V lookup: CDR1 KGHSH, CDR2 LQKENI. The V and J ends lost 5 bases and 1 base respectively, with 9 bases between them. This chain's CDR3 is CASSGDSSNQPQHF. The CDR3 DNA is TGTGCCAGCTCAGGTGACAGCAGCAATCAGCCCCAGCATTTT.

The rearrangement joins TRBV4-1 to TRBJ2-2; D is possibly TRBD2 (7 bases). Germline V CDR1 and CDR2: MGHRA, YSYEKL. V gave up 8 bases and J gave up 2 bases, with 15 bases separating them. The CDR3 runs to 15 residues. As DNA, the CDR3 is TGCGCCAGCCGCTTGGGGGGGACAAACACCGGGGAGCTGTTTTTT. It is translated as CASRLGGTNTGELFF.

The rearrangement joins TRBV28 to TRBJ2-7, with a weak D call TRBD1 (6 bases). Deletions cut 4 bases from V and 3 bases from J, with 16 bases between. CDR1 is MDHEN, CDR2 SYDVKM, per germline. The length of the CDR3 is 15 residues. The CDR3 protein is CASSSRDNEDYEQYF. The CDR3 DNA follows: TGTGCCAGCAGTTCAAGGGACAATGAGGACTACGAGCAGTACTTC.

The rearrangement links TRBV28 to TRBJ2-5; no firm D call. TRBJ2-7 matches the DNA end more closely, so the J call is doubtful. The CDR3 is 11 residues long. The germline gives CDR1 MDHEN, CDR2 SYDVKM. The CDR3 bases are TGTGCCAGCAGTTTAGGTTACGAGCAGTACTTC. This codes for CASSLGYEQYF.

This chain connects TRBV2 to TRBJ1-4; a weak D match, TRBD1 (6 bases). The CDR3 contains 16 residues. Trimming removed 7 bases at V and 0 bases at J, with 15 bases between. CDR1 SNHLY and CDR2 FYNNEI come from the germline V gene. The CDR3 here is CASNPGGGTTNEKLFF. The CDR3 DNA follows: TGTGCCAGCAACCCGGGGGGGGGCACAACTAATGAAAAACTGTTTTTT.

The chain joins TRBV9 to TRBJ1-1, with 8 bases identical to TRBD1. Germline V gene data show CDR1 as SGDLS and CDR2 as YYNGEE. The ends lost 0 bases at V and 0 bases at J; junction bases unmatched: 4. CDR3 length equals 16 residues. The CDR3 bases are TGTGCCAGCAGCGTAGGGGACAGGTCAATGAACACTGAAGCTTTCTTT. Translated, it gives CASSVGDRSMNTEAFF. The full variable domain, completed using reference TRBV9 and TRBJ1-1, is DSGVTQTPKHLITATGQRVTLRCSPRSGDLSVYWYQQSLDQGLQFLIQYYNGEERAKGNILERFSAQQFPDLHSELNLSSLELGDSALYFCASSVGDRSMNTEAFFGQGTRLTVV.

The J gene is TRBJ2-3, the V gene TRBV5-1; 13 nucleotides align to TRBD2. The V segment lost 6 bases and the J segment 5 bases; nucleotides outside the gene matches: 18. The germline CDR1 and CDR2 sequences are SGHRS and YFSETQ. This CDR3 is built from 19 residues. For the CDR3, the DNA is TGCGCCAGCATGGGAAGGGCTCGGACTAGCGGGGGATTGGTAGATACGCAGTATTTT. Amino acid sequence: CASMGRARTSGGLVDTQYF.

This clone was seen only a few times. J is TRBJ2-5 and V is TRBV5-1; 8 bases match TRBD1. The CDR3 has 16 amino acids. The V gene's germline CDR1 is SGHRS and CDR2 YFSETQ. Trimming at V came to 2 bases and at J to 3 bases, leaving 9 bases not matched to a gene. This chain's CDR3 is CASSLTITGGKETQYF. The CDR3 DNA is TGCGCCAGCAGCTTAACTATAACAGGGGGTAAAGAGACCCAGTACTTC.